This entry lists 14 T cell receptor beta chains sequenced from one sample in a study of T cell responses to AZD1222 COVID-19 vaccine (dated by TCRdb to the early 2020s). Library creation used the immunoSEQ multiplex PCR assay. What TCRdb holds here is the immuneACCESS table cut down to in-frame rearrangements. Part of the clones is not present; checked against another copy, under half of the missing clones reflect an unresolved V gene, and the others are unexplained. This sample gives some 110,000 clones in total; around nine tenths of them show up just once. The top ten clonotypes cover 18% of the sample. Read against the paper, the sample's time point label means: baseline before first vaccination. The sample consisted of peripheral blood, taken on day 0 of AZD1222 vaccination. The source of these receptors is an adult in good health.

The chain is built from TRBV4-1 and TRBJ1-1, with TRBD1 matching 10 bases. Trimming removed 1 base from V and 2 bases from J; junction bases left unmatched: 7. This CDR3 contains 17 residues. In germline, CDR1 is MGHRA, CDR2 YSYEKL. For the CDR3, the DNA is TGCGCCAGCAGCCAAGGACAGGGGGCGACGAGAAACACTGAAGCTTTCTTT. It yields the protein CASSQGQGATRNTEAFF.

This chain connects TRBV10-3 to TRBJ1-2, with D possibly matching TRBD1 (5 bases). With 3 bases removed from V and 4 bases from J, the gap between germline ends came to 9 bases. This CDR3 is 13 amino acids long. Looked up from germline, CDR1 is ENHRY and CDR2 is SYGVKD. The CDR3 nucleotides are TGTGCCATCAGTGATGGGGGGGTCTATGGCTACACCTTC. Encoded protein: CAISDGGVYGYTF.

This clone was seen more than once but under ten times. The V and J genes are TRBV7-6 and TRBJ1-1; D ambiguous. V was pared by 1 base and J by 0 bases, with 9 bases between. From germline, CDR1 is SGHVS and CDR2 FNYEAQ. The CDR3 totals 15 residues. CDR3 region: CASSLVGTMNTEAFF. CDR3 DNA sequence: TGTGCCAGCAGCTTAGTAGGCACAATGAACACTGAAGCTTTCTTT.

This rearrangement joins TRBV5-4 to TRBJ1-2, with 11 bases aligning to TRBD1. Unmatched junction bases numbered 4, after V lost 5 bases and J lost 4 bases. The CDR3 is made up of 14 amino acids. Germline values: CDR1 SGHNT, CDR2 YYREEE (reference sequence). The chain's CDR3 is CASRRDRGGYGYTF. CDR3 sequence (DNA): TGTGCCAGCAGAAGGGACAGGGGGGGCTATGGCTACACCTTC.

The V gene is TRBV19, the J gene TRBJ2-3; possibly TRBD2 for D (6 bases). The V and J ends lost 6 bases and 2 bases respectively, with 12 bases between them. The CDR3 consists of 14 residues. Germline CDR1 reads LNHDA; CDR2 reads SQIVND (reference sequence). The CDR3 DNA reads TGTGCCAGTAGATCGCGGGGCTTCACAGATACGCAGTATTTT. Residues: CASRSRGFTDTQYF.

The chain uses TRBV19 and TRBJ2-3; D is uncertain. The CDR3 length is 16 residues. Germline loops: CDR1 LNHDA, CDR2 SQIVND (reference sequence). V shed 3 bases and J shed 2 bases, with 15 bases lying between them. The DNA of the CDR3 is TGTGCCAGTAGTATCCTCGGGTCCACTTACACAGATACGCAGTATTTT. Protein: CASSILGSTYTDTQYF.

The V and J genes are TRBV6-5 and TRBJ1-2; 10 bases align to TRBD1. V gave up 5 bases and J gave up 5 bases; unmatched junction bases: 2. Per germline, CDR1 MNHEY and CDR2 SVGAGI. The CDR3 runs to 13 residues. The CDR3 DNA reads TGTGCCAGCAGTCTGGACAGGGGGTATGGCTACACCTTC. Amino acid sequence: CASSLDRGYGYTF.

The chain joins TRBV9 to TRBJ1-2, with 8 nucleotides matching TRBD1. Germline values: CDR1 SGDLS, CDR2 YYNGEE. CDR3 length: 16 amino acids. Trimming at V came to 6 bases and at J to 7 bases, leaving 17 bases not matched to a gene. CDR3 sequence reads: CASTEGQGPLELGYTF. CDR3 bases: TGTGCCAGCACCGAAGGACAGGGCCCTCTAGAGCTTGGCTACACCTTC. Supplemented by reference TRBV9 and TRBJ1-2, the full variable domain reads DSGVTQTPKHLITATGQRVTLRCSPRSGDLSVYWYQQSLDQGLQFLIQYYNGEERAKGNILERFSAQQFPDLHSELNLSSLELGDSALYFCASTEGQGPLELGYTFGSGTRLTVV.

The CDR3 DNA is TGTGCCAGCAGCCAAGCATGGTCCGGGGGCCCGGAAAAACTGTTTTTT. Its translation: CASSQAWSGGPEKLFF. The V gene is TRBV14, the J gene TRBJ1-4; D perhaps matches TRBD1 (6 bases). This CDR3 is built from 16 residues. Germline CDR1 reads SGHDN; CDR2 reads FVKESK. V was cut by 1 base and J by 8 bases, with 17 bases left in between.

The chain joins TRBV7-8 to TRBJ1-1; no firm D call. Germline V gene lookup returns CDR1 SGHVS and CDR2 FQNEAQ. The CDR3 extends over 15 amino acids. V lost 4 bases and J lost 2, with 14 bases in between. The CDR3 region has the DNA TGTGCCAGCAGCTCGAGACGGATTACCAACACTGAAGCTTTCTTT. Translated, it gives CASSSRRITNTEAFF.

The chain carries TRBV18 and TRBJ1-6, with D uncertain. The V end lost 2 bases, the J end lost 5 bases, and 1 base lay between the germline ends. This CDR3 contains 12 residues. Germline lookup yields CDR1 KGHSH and CDR2 LQKENI. DNA for the CDR3: TGTGCCAGCTCACCAAATAATTCACCCCTCCACTTT. Translated, it gives CASSPNNSPLHF.

The chain combines TRBV7-9 with TRBJ2-1; 7 bases are shared with TRBD2. CDR3 length equals 15 residues. The germline V gene has CDR1 SEHNR and CDR2 FQNEAQ (reference sequence). The V gene end was trimmed by 1 base and the J gene end by 8 bases; junction bases not matched to a gene: 8. This CDR3 is CASSLGSREGYEQFF. In DNA, the CDR3 is TGTGCCAGCAGCTTAGGATCTAGGGAGGGCTATGAGCAGTTCTTC.

The CDR3 sequence is CASSPGPNVGANVLTF. In DNA, the CDR3 is TGTGCCAGCAGCCCGGGACCGAACGTGGGGGCCAACGTCCTGACTTTC. The chain couples TRBV2 to TRBJ2-6; either TRBD1 or TRBD2 may supply D (5 bases each). The CDR3 covers 16 residues. Trimming left V 6 bases short and J 4 bases short, with 16 bases between. The germline V gene has CDR1 SNHLY and CDR2 FYNNEI.

The chain is built from TRBV6-1 and TRBJ2-3, with D perhaps matching TRBD1 (6 bases). The CDR3 has 18 residues. V was pared by 4 bases and J by 0 bases, with 20 bases between. Germline lookup yields CDR1 MNHNS and CDR2 SASEGT. In nucleotides, the CDR3 is TGTGCCAGCAGTGCTCCTCTTCTCCAGGGGAGTAGCACAGATACGCAGTATTTT. Protein product: CASSAPLLQGSSTDTQYF.